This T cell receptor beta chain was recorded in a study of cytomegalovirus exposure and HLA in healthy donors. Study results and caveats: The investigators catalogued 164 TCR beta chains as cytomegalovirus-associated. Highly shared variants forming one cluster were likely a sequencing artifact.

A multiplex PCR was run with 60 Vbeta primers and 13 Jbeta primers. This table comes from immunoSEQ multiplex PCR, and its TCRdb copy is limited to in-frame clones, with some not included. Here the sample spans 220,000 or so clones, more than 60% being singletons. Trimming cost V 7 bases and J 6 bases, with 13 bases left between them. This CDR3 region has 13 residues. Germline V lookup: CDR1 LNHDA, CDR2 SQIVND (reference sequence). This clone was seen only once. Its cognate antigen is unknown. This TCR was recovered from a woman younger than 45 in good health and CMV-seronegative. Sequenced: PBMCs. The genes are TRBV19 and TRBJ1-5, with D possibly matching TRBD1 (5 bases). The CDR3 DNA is TGTGCCAGTACCCTGGGGGGTATTCAGCCCCAGCATTTT. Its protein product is CASTLGGIQPQHF.